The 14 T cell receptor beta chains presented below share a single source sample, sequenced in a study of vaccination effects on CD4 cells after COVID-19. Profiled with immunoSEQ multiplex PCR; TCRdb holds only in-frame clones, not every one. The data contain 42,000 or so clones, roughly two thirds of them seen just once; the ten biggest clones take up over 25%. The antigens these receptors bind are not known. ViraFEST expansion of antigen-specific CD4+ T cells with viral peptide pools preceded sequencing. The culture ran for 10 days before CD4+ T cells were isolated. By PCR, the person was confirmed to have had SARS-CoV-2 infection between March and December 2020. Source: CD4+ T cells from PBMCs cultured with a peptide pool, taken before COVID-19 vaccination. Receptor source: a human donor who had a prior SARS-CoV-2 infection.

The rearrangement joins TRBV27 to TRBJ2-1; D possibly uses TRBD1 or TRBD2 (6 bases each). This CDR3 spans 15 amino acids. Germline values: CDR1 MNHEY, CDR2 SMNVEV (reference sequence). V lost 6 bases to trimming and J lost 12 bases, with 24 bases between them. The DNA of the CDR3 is TGTGCCAGCAGCGGAGGGGGGCGGGCTCCATGGAGGCAGTTCTTC. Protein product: CASSGGGRAPWRQFF.

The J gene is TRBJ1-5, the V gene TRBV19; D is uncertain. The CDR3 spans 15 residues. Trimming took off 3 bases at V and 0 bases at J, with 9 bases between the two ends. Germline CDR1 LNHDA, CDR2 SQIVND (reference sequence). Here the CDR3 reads CASSIQRYSNQPQHF. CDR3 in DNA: TGTGCCAGTAGTATCCAACGGTATAGCAATCAGCCCCAGCATTTT.

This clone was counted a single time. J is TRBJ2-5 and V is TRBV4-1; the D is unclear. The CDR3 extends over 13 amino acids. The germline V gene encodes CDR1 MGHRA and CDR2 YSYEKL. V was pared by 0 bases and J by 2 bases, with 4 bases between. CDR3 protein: CASSQDRQETQYF. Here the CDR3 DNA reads TGCGCCAGCAGCCAAGACAGACAAGAGACCCAGTACTTC.

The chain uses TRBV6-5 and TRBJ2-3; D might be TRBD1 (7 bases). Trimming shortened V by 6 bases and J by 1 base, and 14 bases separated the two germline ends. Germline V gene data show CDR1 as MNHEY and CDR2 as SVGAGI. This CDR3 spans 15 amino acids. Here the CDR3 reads CASRASRGGTDTQYF. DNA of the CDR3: TGTGCCAGCAGGGCCAGCAGGGGGGGCACAGATACGCAGTATTTT.

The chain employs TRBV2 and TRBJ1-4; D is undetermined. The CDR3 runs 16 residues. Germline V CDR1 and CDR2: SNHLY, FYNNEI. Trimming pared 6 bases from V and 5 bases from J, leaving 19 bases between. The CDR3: CASRERHRAGNEKLFF. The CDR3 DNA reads TGTGCCAGCAGGGAACGGCACCGCGCTGGGAATGAAAAACTGTTTTTT.

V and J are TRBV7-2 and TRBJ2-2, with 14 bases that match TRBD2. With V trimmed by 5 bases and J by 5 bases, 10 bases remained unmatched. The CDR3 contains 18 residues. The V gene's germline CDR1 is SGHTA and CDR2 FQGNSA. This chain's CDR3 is CASSPLTTSGGGTGELFF. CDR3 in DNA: TGTGCCAGCAGCCCCCTAACGACTAGCGGGGGGGGTACCGGGGAGCTGTTTTTT.

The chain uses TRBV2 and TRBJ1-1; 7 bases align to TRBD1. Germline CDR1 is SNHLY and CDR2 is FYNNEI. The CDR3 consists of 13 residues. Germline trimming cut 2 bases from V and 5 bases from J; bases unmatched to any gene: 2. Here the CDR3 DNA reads TGTGCCAGCAGTGAATACAGGGGAACTGAAGCTTTCTTT. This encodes CASSEYRGTEAFF.

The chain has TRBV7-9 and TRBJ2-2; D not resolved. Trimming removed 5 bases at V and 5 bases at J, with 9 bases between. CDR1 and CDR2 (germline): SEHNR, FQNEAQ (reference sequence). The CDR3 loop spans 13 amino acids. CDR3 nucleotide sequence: TGTGCCAGCAGCCTTCAGATAACCGGGGAGCTGTTTTTT. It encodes CASSLQITGELFF. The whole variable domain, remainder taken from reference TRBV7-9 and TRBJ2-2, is DTGVSQNPRHKITKRGQNVTFRCDPISEHNRLYWYRQTLGQGPEFLTYFQNEAQLEKSRLLSDRFSAERPKGSFSTLEIQRTEQGDSAMYLCASSLQITGELFFGEGSRLTVL.

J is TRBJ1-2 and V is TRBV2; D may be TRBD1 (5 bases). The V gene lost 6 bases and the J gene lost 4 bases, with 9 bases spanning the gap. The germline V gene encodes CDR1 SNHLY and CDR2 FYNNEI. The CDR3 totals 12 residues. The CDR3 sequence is CASRGDAYGYTF. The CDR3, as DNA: TGTGCCAGCAGGGGGGACGCCTATGGCTACACCTTC.

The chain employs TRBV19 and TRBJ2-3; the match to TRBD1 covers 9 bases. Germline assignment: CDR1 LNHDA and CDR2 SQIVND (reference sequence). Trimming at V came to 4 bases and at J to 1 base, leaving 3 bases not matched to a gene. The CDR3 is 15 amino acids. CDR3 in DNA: TGTGCCAGTAGTACGACAGGGGGGGGCACAGATACGCAGTATTTT. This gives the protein CASSTTGGGTDTQYF. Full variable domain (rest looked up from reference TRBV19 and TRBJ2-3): DGGITQSPKYLFRKEGQNVTLSCEQNLNHDAMYWYRQDPGQGLRLIYYSQIVNDFQKGDIAEGYSVSREKKESFPLTVTSAQKNPTAFYLCASSTTGGGTDTQYFGPGTRLTVL.

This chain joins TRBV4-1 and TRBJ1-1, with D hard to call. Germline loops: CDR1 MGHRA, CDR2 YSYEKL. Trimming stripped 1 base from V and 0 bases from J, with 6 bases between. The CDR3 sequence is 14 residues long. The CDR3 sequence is CASSQGLLNTEAFF. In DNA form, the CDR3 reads TGCGCCAGCAGCCAAGGGCTGTTGAACACTGAAGCTTTCTTT.

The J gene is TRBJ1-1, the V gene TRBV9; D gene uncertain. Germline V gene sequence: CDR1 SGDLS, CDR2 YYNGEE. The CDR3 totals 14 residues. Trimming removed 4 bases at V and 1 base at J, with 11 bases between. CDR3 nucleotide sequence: TGTGCCAGCAGCCCGACAAGGGCGAACACTGAAGCTTTCTTT. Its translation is CASSPTRANTEAFF.

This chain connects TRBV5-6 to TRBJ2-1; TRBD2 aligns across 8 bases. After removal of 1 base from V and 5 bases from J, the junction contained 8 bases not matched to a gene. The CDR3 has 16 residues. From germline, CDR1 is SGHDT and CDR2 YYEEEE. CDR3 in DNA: TGTGCCAGCAGCTTGATCTGGACTAGCAAAGACAATGAGCAGTTCTTC. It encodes CASSLIWTSKDNEQFF.

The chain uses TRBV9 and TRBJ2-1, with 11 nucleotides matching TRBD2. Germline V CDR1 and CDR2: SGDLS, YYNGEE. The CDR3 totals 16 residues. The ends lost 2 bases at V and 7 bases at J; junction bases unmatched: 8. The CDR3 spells CASSVKLAGVMNEQFF. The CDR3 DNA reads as TGTGCCAGCAGCGTCAAACTAGCGGGAGTTATGAATGAGCAGTTCTTC.